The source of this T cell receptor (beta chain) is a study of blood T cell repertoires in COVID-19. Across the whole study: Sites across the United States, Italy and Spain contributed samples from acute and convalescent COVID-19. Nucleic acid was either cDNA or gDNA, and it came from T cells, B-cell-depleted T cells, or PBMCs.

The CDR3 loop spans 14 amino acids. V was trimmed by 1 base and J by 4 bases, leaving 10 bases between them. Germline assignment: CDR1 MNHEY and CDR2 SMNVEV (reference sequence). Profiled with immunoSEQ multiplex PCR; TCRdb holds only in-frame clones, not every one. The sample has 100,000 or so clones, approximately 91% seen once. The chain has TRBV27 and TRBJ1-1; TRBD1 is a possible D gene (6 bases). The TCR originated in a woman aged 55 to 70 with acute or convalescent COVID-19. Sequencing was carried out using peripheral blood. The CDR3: CASSLYGTTTEAFF. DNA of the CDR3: TGTGCCAGCAGTTTATACGGGACAACCACTGAAGCTTTCTTT.